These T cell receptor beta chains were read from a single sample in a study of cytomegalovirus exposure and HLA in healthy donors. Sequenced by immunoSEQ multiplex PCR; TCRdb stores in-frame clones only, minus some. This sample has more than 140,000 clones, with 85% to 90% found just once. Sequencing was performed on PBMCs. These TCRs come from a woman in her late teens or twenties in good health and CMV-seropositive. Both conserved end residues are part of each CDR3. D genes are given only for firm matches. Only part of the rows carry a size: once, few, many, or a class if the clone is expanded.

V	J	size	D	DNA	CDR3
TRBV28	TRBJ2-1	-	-	TGTGCCAGCAGTTTTTTAGAGGGTGAGCAGTTCTTC	CASSFLEGEQFF
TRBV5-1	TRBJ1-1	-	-	TGCGCCAGCAGCTTGGTACGGGGGACCGCGGATATGAACACTGAAGCTTTCTTT	CASSLVRGTADMNTEAFF
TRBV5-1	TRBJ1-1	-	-	TGCGCCAGCAGCTTGGGACAGTTGGGTCCGAACACTGAAGCTTTCTTT	CASSLGQLGPNTEAFF
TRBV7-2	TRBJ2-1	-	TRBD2	TGTGCCAGCAGCTTAGCCGGGACTAGAAGTTCGCGTGAGCAGTTCTTC	CASSLAGTRSSREQFF
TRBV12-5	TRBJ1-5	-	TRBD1	TGTGCTAGTGGCCGCGCCCTACAGGGGTTAGAGGGCAATCAGCCCCAGCATTTT	CASGRALQGLEGNQPQHF
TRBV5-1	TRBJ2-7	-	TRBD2	TGCGCCAGCAGCAGAGATAGCGGGGGCTCCTACGAGCAGTACTTC	CASSRDSGGSYEQYF
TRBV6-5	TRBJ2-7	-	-	TGTGCCAGCAGCCGAGAGCGGTTCTACTACGAGCAGTACTTC	CASSRERFYYEQYF
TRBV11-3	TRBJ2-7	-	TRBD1	TGTGCCAGCAGTCCCGGACAGGGCCCGTACGAGCAGTACTTC	CASSPGQGPYEQYF
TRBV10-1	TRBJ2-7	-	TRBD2	TGCGCCAGCAGTGTGGGACTAGCCAACTACGAGCAGTACTTC	CASSVGLANYEQYF
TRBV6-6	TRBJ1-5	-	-	TGTGCCAGCACTTGGCAGGGTGGCAATCAGCCCCAGCATTTT	CASTWQGGNQPQHF
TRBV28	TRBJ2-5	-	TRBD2	TGTGCCAGCAGTTCCTCGACTAGCAAAGAGACCCAGTACTTC	CASSSSTSKETQYF
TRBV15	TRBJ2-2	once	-	TGTGCCACCAGCAGAGATCTTTCGGGGGCGAACACCGGGGAGCTGTTTTTT	CATSRDLSGANTGELFF
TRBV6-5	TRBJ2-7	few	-	TGTGCCAGCAGCAGAGGCAAGGACGAGCAGTACTTC	CASSRGKDEQYF
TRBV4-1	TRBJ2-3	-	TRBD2	TGCGCCAGCAGCCAACAGCAAGGACTAGCGGGAGGCAGGAGCACAGATACGCAGTATTTT	CASSQQQGLAGGRSTDTQYF
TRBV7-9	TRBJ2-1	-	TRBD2	TGTGCCAGCAGCTTAGTCTTGATAGCGGGAGGTAACAATGAGCAGTTCTTC	CASSLVLIAGGNNEQFF
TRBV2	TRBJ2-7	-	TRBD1	TGTGCCAGCCACAGGGGCTTGGGGGAGCAGTACTTC	CASHRGLGEQYF
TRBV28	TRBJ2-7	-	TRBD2	TGTGCCAGCAGCGGGGGGGGACTAGCGAACTACGAGCAGTACTTC	CASSGGGLANYEQYF
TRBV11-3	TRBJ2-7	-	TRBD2	TGTGCCAGCATCCATCGCCTGGGACTAGCGGGAGCCCACGAGCAGTACTTC	CASIHRLGLAGAHEQYF
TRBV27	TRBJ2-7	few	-	TGTGCCAGCAGTTTCGGGGGAACCAGAAGGCAGTACTTC	CASSFGGTRRQYF
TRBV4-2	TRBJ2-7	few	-	TGTGCCAGCAGCCAAGAAAGGCAGGGGATGTGGGAGCAGTACTTC	CASSQERQGMWEQYF
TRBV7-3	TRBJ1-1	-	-	TGTGCCAGCAGCTGGCGACAGGTTGGAGCTTTCTTT	CASSWRQVGAFF
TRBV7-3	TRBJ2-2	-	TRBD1	TGTGCCAGCAGCTACTTCAAAGGGACAGGGGGCACCGGGGAGCTGTTTTTT	CASSYFKGTGGTGELFF
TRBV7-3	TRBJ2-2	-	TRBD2	TGTGCCAGCAGCTCAAGGACTAGCGGGAAGGACACCGGGGAGCTGTTTTTT	CASSSRTSGKDTGELFF
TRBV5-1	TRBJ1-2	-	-	TGCGCCAGCAGCCAGGTGGCGGGTGGCTATGGCTACACCTTC	CASSQVAGGYGYTF
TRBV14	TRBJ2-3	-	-	TGTGCCAGCAGCCAAGAACGTGGGGGGTATACGCAGTATTTT	CASSQERGGYTQYF
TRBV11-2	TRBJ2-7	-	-	TGTGCCAGCAGCTTAGATCTTCAACAGATCTACGAGCAGTACTTC	CASSLDLQQIYEQYF
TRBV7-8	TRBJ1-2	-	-	TGTGCCAGCAGCCCCCGCGGATTCTATGGCTACACCTTC	CASSPRGFYGYTF
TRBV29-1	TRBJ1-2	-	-	TGCAGCGTTGAACACCCGGGAAAAGGTGGCTACACCTTC	CSVEHPGKGGYTF
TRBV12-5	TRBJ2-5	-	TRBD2	TGTGCTAGTGGTTTGCCGACCTATAGCGGGGTCCAAGAGACCCAGTACTTC	CASGLPTYSGVQETQYF
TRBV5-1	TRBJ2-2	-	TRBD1	TGCGCCAGCAGCTTGCGTCAGGGGGCCACCGGGGAGCTGTTTTTT	CASSLRQGATGELFF
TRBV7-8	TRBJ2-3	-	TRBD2	TGTGCCAGCAGCGCGGGGACTAGCGGGAGGGCCTATAGAGATACGCAGTATTTT	CASSAGTSGRAYRDTQYF
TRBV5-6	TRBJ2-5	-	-	TGTGCCAGCAGCACGGACAGCCAAGAGACCCAGTACTTC	CASSTDSQETQYF
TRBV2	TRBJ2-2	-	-	TGTGCCAGCAGTGAAGCGCAGGGGCCTAGGGGAACCGGGGAGCTGTTTTTT	CASSEAQGPRGTGELFF
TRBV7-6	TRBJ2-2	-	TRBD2	TGTGCCAGCAGCTTAGGAGCTAGCGGGAGCCTGAACACCGGGGAGCTGTTTTTT	CASSLGASGSLNTGELFF
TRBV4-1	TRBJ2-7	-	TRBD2	TGCGCCAGCAGCCAGGGACAGCGAGCCTCTAGCGGGGGGATTAGCTCCTACGAGCAGTACTTC	CASSQGQRASSGGISSYEQYF
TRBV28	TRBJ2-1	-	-	TGTGCCAGCAGTATATCAGGCTACAATGAGCAGTTCTTC	CASSISGYNEQFF